This T cell receptor beta chain was recorded in a study of technical replicates of blood from several donors. Repertoires were generated with immunoSEQ multiplex PCR, while TCRdb's copy carries only in-frame clones and drops some. This table holds 50,000 to 65,000 clones, about 91% found once. The material sequenced was PBMCs. The receptor was isolated from a human donor in good health. Some clones in this sample may be carry-over from other donors' samples.

The CDR3 DNA is TGCGCCAGCAGCCACTCCTTGGAGTGGGAGCAGTACTTC. Protein product: CASSHSLEWEQYF. V gene TRBV4-3 combines with J gene TRBJ2-7; D unresolved. V lost 3 bases, J lost 7 bases, and 13 bases lay in between. Germline-derived CDR1 and CDR2 are LGHNA and YSLEER. The length of the CDR3 is 13 residues.